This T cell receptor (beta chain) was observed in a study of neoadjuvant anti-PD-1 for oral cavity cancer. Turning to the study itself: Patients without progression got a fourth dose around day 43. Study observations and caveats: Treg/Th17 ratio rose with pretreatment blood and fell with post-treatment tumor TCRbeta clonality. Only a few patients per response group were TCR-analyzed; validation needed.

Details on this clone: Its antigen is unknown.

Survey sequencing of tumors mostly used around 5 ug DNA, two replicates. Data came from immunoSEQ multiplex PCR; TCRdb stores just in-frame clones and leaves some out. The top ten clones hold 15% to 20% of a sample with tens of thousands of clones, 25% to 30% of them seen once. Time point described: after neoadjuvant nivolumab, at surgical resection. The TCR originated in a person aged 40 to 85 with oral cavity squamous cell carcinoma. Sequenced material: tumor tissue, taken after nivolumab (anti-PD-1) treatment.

The CDR3 sequence is CASSSYRRPPGINGYTF. The DNA for the CDR3 is TGTGCCAGCAGTTCGTACAGGAGGCCCCCGGGAATCAATGGCTACACCTTC. V and J are TRBV28 and TRBJ1-2, with D possibly matching TRBD1 (5 bases). V was shortened by 4 bases and J by 6 bases, with 24 bases between the two germline ends. Looked up from germline, CDR1 is MDHEN and CDR2 is SYDVKM. There are 17 residues in the CDR3.